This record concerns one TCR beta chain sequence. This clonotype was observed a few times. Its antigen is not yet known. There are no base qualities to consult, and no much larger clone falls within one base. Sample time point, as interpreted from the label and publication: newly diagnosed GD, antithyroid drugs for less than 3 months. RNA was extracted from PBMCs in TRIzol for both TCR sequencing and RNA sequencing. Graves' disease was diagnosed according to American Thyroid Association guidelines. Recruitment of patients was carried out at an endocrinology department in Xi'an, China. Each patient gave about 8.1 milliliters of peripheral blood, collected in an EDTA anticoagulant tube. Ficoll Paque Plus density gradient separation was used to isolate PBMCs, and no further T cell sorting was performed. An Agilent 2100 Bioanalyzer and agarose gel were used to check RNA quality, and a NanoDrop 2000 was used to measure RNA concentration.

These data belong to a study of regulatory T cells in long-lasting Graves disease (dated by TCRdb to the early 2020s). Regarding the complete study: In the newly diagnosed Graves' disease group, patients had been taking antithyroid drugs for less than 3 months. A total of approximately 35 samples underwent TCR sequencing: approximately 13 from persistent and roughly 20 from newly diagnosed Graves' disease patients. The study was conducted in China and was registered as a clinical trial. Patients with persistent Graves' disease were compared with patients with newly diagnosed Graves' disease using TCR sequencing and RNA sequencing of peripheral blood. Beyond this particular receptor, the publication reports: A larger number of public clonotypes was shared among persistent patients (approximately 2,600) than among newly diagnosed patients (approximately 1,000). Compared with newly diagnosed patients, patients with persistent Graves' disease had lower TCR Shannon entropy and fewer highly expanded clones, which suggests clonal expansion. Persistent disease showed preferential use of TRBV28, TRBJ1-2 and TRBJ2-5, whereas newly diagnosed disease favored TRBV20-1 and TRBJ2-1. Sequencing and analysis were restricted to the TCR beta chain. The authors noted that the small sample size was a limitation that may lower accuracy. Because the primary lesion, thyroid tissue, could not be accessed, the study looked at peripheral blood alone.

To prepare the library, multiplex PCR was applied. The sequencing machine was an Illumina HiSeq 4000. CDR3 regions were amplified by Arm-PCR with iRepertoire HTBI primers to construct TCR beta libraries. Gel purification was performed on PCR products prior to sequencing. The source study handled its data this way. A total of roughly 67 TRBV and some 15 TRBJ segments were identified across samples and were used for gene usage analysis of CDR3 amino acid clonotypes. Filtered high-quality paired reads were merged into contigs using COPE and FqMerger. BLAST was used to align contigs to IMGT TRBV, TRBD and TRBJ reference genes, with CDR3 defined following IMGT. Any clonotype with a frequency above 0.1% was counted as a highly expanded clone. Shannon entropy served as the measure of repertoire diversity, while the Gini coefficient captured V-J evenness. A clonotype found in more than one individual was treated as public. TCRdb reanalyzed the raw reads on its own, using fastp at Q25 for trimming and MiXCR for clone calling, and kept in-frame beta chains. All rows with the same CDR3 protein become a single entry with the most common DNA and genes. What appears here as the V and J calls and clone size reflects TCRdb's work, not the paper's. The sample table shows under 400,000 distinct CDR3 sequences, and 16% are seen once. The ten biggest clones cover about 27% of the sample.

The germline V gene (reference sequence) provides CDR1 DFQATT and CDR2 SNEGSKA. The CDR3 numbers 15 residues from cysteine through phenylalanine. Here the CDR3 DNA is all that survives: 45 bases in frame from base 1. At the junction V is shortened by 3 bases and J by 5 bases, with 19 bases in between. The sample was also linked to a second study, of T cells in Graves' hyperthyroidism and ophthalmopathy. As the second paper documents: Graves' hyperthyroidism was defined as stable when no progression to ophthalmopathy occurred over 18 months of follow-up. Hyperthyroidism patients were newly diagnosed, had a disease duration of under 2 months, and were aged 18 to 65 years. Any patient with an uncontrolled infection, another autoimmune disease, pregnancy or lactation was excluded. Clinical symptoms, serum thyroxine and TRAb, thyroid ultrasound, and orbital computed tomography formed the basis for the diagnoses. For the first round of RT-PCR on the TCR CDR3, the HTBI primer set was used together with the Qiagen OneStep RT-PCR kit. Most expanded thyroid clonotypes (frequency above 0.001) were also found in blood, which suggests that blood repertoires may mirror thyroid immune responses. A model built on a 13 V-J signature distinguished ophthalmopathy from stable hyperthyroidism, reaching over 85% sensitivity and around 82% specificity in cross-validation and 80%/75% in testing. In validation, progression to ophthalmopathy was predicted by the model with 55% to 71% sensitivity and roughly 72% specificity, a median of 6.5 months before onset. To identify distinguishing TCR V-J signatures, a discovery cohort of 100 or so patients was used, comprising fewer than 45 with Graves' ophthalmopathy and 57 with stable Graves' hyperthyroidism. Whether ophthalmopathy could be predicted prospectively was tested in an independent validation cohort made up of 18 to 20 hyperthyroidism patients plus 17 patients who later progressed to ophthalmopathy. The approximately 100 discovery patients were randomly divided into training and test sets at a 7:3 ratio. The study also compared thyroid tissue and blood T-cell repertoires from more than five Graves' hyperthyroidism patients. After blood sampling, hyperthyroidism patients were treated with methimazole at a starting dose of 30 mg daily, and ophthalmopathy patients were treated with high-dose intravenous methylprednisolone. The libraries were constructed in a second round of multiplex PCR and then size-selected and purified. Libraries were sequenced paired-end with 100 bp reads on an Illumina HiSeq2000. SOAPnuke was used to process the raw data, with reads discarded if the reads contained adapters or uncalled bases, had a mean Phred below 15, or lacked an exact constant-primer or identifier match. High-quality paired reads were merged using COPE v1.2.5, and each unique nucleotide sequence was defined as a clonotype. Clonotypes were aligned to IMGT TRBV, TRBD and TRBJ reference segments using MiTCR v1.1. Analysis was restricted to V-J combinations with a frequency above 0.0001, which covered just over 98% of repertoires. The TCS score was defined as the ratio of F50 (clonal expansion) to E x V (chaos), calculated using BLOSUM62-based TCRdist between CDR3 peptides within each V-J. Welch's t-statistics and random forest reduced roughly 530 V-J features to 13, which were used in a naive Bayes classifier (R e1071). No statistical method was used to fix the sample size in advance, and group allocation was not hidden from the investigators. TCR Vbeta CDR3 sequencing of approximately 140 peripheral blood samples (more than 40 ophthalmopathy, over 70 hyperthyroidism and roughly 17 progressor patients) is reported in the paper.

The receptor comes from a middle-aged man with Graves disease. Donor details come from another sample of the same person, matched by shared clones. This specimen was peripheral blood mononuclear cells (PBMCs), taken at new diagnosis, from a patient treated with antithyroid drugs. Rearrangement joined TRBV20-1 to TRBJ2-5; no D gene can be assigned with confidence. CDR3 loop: CSASRMRSLWETQYF. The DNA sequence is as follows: TGCAGTGCTAGTAGGATGAGATCGCTGTGGGAGACCCAGTACTTC.